The next 10 T cell receptor beta chains were all read from a single sample in a study of blood T cells in healthy people across ages. Alongside a J-beta primer mix, a sample-barcoded 5' primer served in a second PCR lasting roughly 6 to 12 cycles. TCRdb re-analysed the 5' RACE reads in MiXCR, keeping a single row per CDR3 protein. This table holds roughly 500,000 distinct CDR3 sequences, less than 25% found once. This same sample was also part of a study on T cells of mothers and their children.

Specimen: blood. The receptors originated from a boy between 10 and 17 years old in good health.

A few counts support this clonotype. This rearrangement joins TRBV2 to TRBJ2-5, with D perhaps assigned TRBD1 or TRBD2 (7 bases each). The CDR3 is 14 amino acids. Trimming cost V 7 bases and J 0 bases, with 12 bases left between them. Germline V CDR1 and CDR2: SNHLY, FYNNEI. CDR3 protein: CASKGAGDQETQYF. The CDR3 DNA is TGTGCCAGCAAGGGGGCGGGGGACCAAGAGACCCAGTACTTC.

This clonotype was picked up a small number of times. The rearrangement joins TRBV20-1 to TRBJ2-7; no clear D gene. The V and J ends lost 0 bases and 3 bases respectively, with 12 bases between them. The CDR3 spans 14 residues. Germline CDR1 reads DFQATT; CDR2 reads SNEGSKA (reference sequence). The CDR3 sequence is CSARDYGKIYEQYF. The CDR3 DNA sequence: TGCAGTGCTAGAGATTATGGGAAGATCTACGAGCAGTACTTC.

Note on this clonotype: Just one base apart from a much larger clone, this may be a read error. This chain links TRBV28 with TRBJ2-2; 7 nucleotides agree with TRBD1. Germline CDR1 MDHEN, CDR2 SYDVKM. J lost 1 base, V lost 6 bases, and 5 bases had no gene match. CDR3 length: 15 amino acids. This CDR3 reads CASSTGTENTGELFF. The CDR3 region has the DNA TGTGCCAGCAGCACCGGGACAGAGAACACCGGGGAGCTGTTTTTT.

The chain uses TRBV27 and TRBJ2-2; 8 bases are a match to TRBD2. The junction had 11 bases not matched to a gene; V was cut back by 3 bases and J by 5 bases. From germline, CDR1 is MNHEY and CDR2 SMNVEV (reference sequence). CDR3 length equals 17 residues. The CDR3 protein is CASSFSFGTSGTGELFF. The CDR3 nucleotides are TGTGCCAGCAGTTTTAGTTTCGGCACTAGCGGTACCGGGGAGCTGTTTTTT.

This clonotype was seen just once. V usage is TRBV7-2 and J usage is TRBJ2-5; D is perhaps TRBD1 or TRBD2 (5 bases each). The CDR3 spans 15 residues. Germline CDR1 is SGHTA and CDR2 is FQGNSA. Trimming removed 2 bases at V and 11 bases at J, with 21 bases between. The DNA for the CDR3 is TGTGCCAGCAGCTTACAGGGACGACACCCGGAGGAGCAGTACTTC. Its translation: CASSLQGRHPEEQYF.

This clonotype was seen ten or more times. This chain uses TRBV18 with TRBJ2-5, with D perhaps TRBD2 (6 bases). V gave up 2 bases and J gave up 4 bases, with 8 bases separating them. Per germline, CDR1 KGHSH and CDR2 LQKENI. This CDR3 contains 13 residues. CDR3 sequence: CASSPGGSETQYF. The DNA of the CDR3 is TGTGCCAGCTCACCAGGGGGGTCAGAGACCCAGTACTTC.

V usage is TRBV20-1 and J usage is TRBJ2-7, with D possibly being TRBD1 or TRBD2 (5 bases each). Trimming removed 6 bases from V and 0 bases from J, with 15 bases in between. The CDR3 is 14 amino acids. Germline-derived CDR1 and CDR2 are DFQATT and SNEGSKA (reference sequence). The DNA for the CDR3 is TGCAGTGCCCCCGGAGGTAGGGGCTCCTACGAGCAGTACTTC. Its translation: CSAPGGRGSYEQYF.

The sample holds a few counts of this clonotype. The junction departs from the called germline gene at one end, perhaps through a read error. V and J are TRBV6-1 and TRBJ1-2, with a tentative D call TRBD1 (5 bases). There are 14 residues in the CDR3. Germline V gene lookup returns CDR1 MNHNS and CDR2 SASEGT. The CDR3 coding sequence is TGTGTCAGCTTTTCGACGGGGGATAACTATGGCTACACCTTC. Translation: CVSFSTGDNYGYTF.

This clonotype was detected only a few times. The V call is TRBV7-2, the J call TRBJ2-5; the D gene is possibly TRBD2 (6 bases). Gene TRBJ2-7 matches the end of the DNA better, so the J call may be wrong. Germline CDR1 SGHTA, CDR2 FQGNSA. The CDR3 spans 19 residues. CDR3 bases: TGTGCCAGCAGCTTCGGGAGCGGGTTTGAGGCTAAAACCTCCTACGAGCAGTACTTC. This gives the protein CASSFGSGFEAKTSYEQYF.

The chain joins TRBV20-1 to TRBJ2-7, with D maybe TRBD1 (7 bases). The length of the CDR3 is 14 residues. Trimming removed 3 bases from V and 2 bases from J, with 14 bases in between. CDR1 and CDR2 (germline): DFQATT, SNEGSKA (reference sequence). Here the CDR3 DNA reads TGCAGTGCTAGGGGAGGTCAGGGGGCCTACGAGCAGTACTTC. Its translation: CSARGGQGAYEQYF.